A selection of T cell receptor beta chains follows, all from one sample in a study of cytomegalovirus exposure and HLA in healthy donors. Only in-frame clones appear in the TCRdb table, and some are missing; sequencing was by immunoSEQ multiplex PCR. The sample yields 150,000 to 200,000 clones, about 76% seen once. The sequenced sample was PBMCs. The source of these receptors is a woman aged 45 to 65 in good health and CMV-seronegative. CDR3s include the opening cysteine and the closing phenylalanine or tryptophan. D genes are given only for firm matches. A row's size may be missing; if present it is once, few, many or a size class.

CDR3 length	D gene	clone size	V gene	J gene	CDR3 protein	CDR3 DNA
13	NA	once	TRBV27	TRBJ1-5	CASSLGAPQPQHF	TGTGCCAGCAGTTTGGGGGCCCCTCAGCCCCAGCATTTT
17	NA	NA	TRBV1	TRBJ2-5	CTSSPPGAGRGDETQYF	TGCACCAGCAGCCCCCCGGGAGCGGGAAGGGGAGATGAGACCCAGTACTTC
16	TRBD2	NA	TRBV7-2	TRBJ2-7	CASSLAASGGTYEQYF	TGTGCCAGCAGCTTAGCGGCTAGCGGGGGGACCTACGAGCAGTACTTC
16	TRBD1	NA	TRBV7-9	TRBJ2-3	CASSLLGPTGADTQYF	TGTGCCAGCAGCTTATTAGGACCCACAGGGGCAGATACGCAGTATTTT
17	TRBD1	NA	TRBV5-1	TRBJ1-2	CASSLGLYIGTVYGYTF	TGCGCCAGCAGCTTGGGACTCTATATCGGGACAGTCTATGGCTACACCTTC
15	NA	NA	TRBV5-4	TRBJ1-1	CASSLPGLWNTEAFF	TGTGCCAGCAGCTTGCCGGGACTTTGGAACACTGAAGCTTTCTTT
14	TRBD1	NA	TRBV15	TRBJ1-2	CATSPNTGGFGYTF	TGTGCCACCAGCCCCAACACAGGGGGCTTTGGCTACACCTTC
12	NA	few	TRBV6-5	TRBJ1-6	CASSYWGQPLHF	TGTGCCAGCAGTTACTGGGGGCAGCCCCTCCACTTT
14	TRBD1	NA	TRBV5-5	TRBJ2-7	CASSPRDRAYEQYF	TGTGCCAGCAGCCCTCGGGACAGAGCTTACGAGCAGTACTTC
18	NA	few	TRBV5-1	TRBJ2-6	CASSSRQKKTTGANVLTF	TGCGCCAGCAGCTCCCGACAAAAAAAGACTACTGGGGCCAACGTCCTGACTTTC
19	TRBD1	NA	TRBV7-9	TRBJ1-3	CASSVPGTGVFYLGNTIYF	TGTGCCAGCAGCGTACCCGGGACAGGGGTGTTTTACTTGGGAAACACCATATATTTT
12	NA	once	TRBV29-1	TRBJ2-7	CSGEGGQHEQYF	TGCAGCGGTGAAGGGGGGCAACACGAGCAGTACTTC
13	TRBD1	NA	TRBV18	TRBJ1-4	CASSPQGGEKLFF	TGTGCCAGCTCACCGCAGGGGGGCGAAAAACTGTTTTTT
13	NA	few	TRBV19	TRBJ1-1	CASSIGLGWEAFF	TGTGCCAGTAGTATCGGTCTAGGGTGGGAGGCTTTCTTT